Following are 28 T cell receptor beta chains from one sample sequenced in a study of cytomegalovirus exposure and HLA in healthy donors. PCR amplification relied on 60 Vbeta primers (plus 13 Jbeta primers). Only in-frame clones appear in the TCRdb table, and some are missing; sequencing was by immunoSEQ multiplex PCR. The sample has about 86,000 clones, about 76% seen once. The source material was PBMCs. These receptors all stem from a woman aged 40 to 50 in good health and CMV-seropositive.

This clone was detected a few times. V and J are TRBV6-5 and TRBJ1-6, with TRBD1 identical over 9 bases. Germline loops: CDR1 MNHEY, CDR2 SVGAGI. The junction had 10 bases not matched to a gene; V was cut back by 7 bases and J by 12 bases. CDR3 length: 14 residues. The CDR3 loop reads CASTKGQGVLPLHF. The CDR3 DNA reads TGTGCCAGCACCAAGGGACAGGGTGTATTACCCCTCCACTTT.

This clone was detected a few times. V and J are TRBV6-5 and TRBJ1-2; TRBD1 is a possible D gene (6 bases). Germline V CDR1 and CDR2: MNHEY, SVGAGI. The CDR3 totals 15 residues. Trimming took off 6 bases at V and 7 bases at J, with 21 bases between the two ends. The CDR3 DNA reads TGTGCCAGCAGCCGTCCCGGGACACCTAAAAGTGGCTACACCTTC. It is translated as CASSRPGTPKSGYTF.

This chain links TRBV15 with TRBJ1-5; 10 nucleotides align to TRBD1. CDR3 size: 16 residues. CDR1 and CDR2 from the germline V gene are LNHNV and YYDKDF (reference sequence). V shed 2 bases, J shed 7 bases, and the junction held 8 bases outside the gene matches. The CDR3 here is CATSRPGTGVKQPQHF. The CDR3 DNA sequence: TGTGCCACCAGCAGACCCGGGACAGGGGTAAAACAGCCCCAGCATTTT.

The chain employs TRBV19 and TRBJ2-2, with D unclear. From germline, CDR1 is LNHDA and CDR2 SQIVND (reference sequence). The germline V and J ends were trimmed by 5 bases and 7 bases, with 8 bases remaining between them. The CDR3 runs 12 residues. CDR3 sequence reads: CASSPLYGELFF. The CDR3 nucleotides read TGTGCCAGTAGTCCCCTTTACGGGGAGCTGTTTTTT.

The rearrangement links TRBV5-1 to TRBJ1-4; D perhaps matches TRBD1 (5 bases). The V gene's germline CDR1 is SGHRS and CDR2 YFSETQ. V was trimmed by 0 bases and J by 8 bases, leaving 20 bases between them. The CDR3 loop spans 17 amino acids. Written as DNA, the CDR3 is TGCGCCAGCAGCTTGGAGAACCTCGGACATGAAAGGGAAAAACTGTTTTTT. It yields the protein CASSLENLGHEREKLFF.

The CDR3 DNA follows: TGTGCCAGCTCACCGGGGCAGGGAGGAGAAAAACTGTTTTTT. Encoded protein: CASSPGQGGEKLFF. The chain carries TRBV18 and TRBJ1-4, with a possible D match to TRBD1 (5 bases). This CDR3 spans 14 amino acids. Germline CDR1 KGHSH, CDR2 LQKENI. Trimming cost V 3 bases and J 8 bases, with 13 bases left between them.

The rearrangement uses TRBV28 and TRBJ2-5, with 8 bases identical to TRBD1. The junction had 3 bases not matched to a gene; V was cut back by 5 bases and J by 4 bases. Germline V lookup: CDR1 MDHEN, CDR2 SYDVKM. The CDR3 covers 13 residues. CDR3 sequence reads: CASSRTGRETQYF. CDR3 bases: TGTGCCAGCAGTAGGACAGGGAGAGAGACCCAGTACTTC.

The rearrangement joins TRBV9 to TRBJ1-2; 9 bases align to TRBD1. Germline V CDR1 and CDR2: SGDLS, YYNGEE. J was trimmed by 4 bases and V by 5 bases; bases with no gene match: 9. This CDR3 contains 15 residues. The CDR3 spells CASSGTGTGLYGYTF. The CDR3 DNA reads TGTGCCAGCAGTGGGACCGGGACAGGGCTCTATGGCTACACCTTC.

This chain connects TRBV25-1 to TRBJ1-1, with D possibly TRBD1 on 6 matching bases. Per germline, CDR1 MGHDK and CDR2 SYGVNS. V lost 7 bases and J 0 bases, leaving 12 bases between the germline ends. The CDR3 is made up of 14 amino acids. This chain's CDR3 is CASIDAGVNTEAFF. The DNA for the CDR3 is TGTGCCAGCATTGATGCAGGGGTGAACACTGAAGCTTTCTTT.

This clone has a single count. The chain uses TRBV5-6 and TRBJ1-2; TRBD1 agrees at 8 bases. J was trimmed by 7 bases and V by 3 bases; bases with no gene match: 11. This CDR3 comprises 15 residues. Germline CDR1 is SGHDT and CDR2 is YYEEEE. Written as DNA, the CDR3 is TGTGCCAGCAGCTGGACAGGGTCGCCTGCCCGTGGCTACACCTTC. Translated, it gives CASSWTGSPARGYTF.

This clone was picked up a small number of times. This rearrangement joins TRBV5-1 to TRBJ2-5; 9 bases are a match to TRBD1. With V trimmed by 4 bases and J by 5 bases, 6 bases remained unmatched. Germline V lookup: CDR1 SGHRS, CDR2 YFSETQ. The CDR3 is 14 amino acids. The CDR3 DNA reads TGCGCCAGCAGCGGAACAGGGGGCCGTGAGACCCAGTACTTC. Protein: CASSGTGGRETQYF.

This chain uses TRBV30 with TRBJ1-2; D gene unclear. CDR1 is GTSNPN and CDR2 is SVGIG in the germline V gene (reference sequence). The CDR3 spans 12 residues. V lost 5 bases and J lost 4, with 11 bases in between. The CDR3 region has the DNA TGTGCCTGGGAGCGATATGCCTATGGCTACACCTTC. As protein: CAWERYAYGYTF. Drawing the rest from reference TRBV30 and TRBJ1-2, the complete variable domain is SQTIHQWPATLVQPVGSPLSLECTVEGTSNPNLYWYRQAAGRGLQLLFYSVGIGQISSEVPQNLSASRPQDRQFILSSKKLLLSDSGFYLCAWERYAYGYTFGSGTRLTVV.

This chain links TRBV10-3 with TRBJ2-7, with 11 nucleotides matching TRBD2. J gave up 2 bases and V 10 bases, and 7 bases lay outside the gene matches. The length of the CDR3 is 14 residues. CDR1 is ENHRY, CDR2 SYGVKD, per germline. DNA for the CDR3: TGTGCCAGCAAACCGGGACTAGCGGCCTACGAGCAGTACTTC. Translated, it gives CASKPGLAAYEQYF.

The chain links TRBV29-1 to TRBJ1-2, with a possible D match to TRBD1 (6 bases). Germline CDR1 SQVTM, CDR2 ANQGSEA. The V gene lost 1 base and the J gene lost 5 bases, with 8 bases spanning the gap. The CDR3 runs 12 residues. CDR3 sequence (DNA): TGCAGCGTTGAAGGGGGGCAATATGGCTACACCTTC. Translating gives CSVEGGQYGYTF.

The chain couples TRBV9 to TRBJ2-7; tentative D call: TRBD1 (5 bases). Germline CDR1 and CDR2: SGDLS and YYNGEE. CDR3 length: 16 residues. Trimming took 3 bases from V and 1 from J, leaving 17 bases between them. CDR3 DNA sequence: TGTGCCAGCAGCGAGGGGATAGGGAAGGGGTCCTACGAGCAGTACTTC. Residues: CASSEGIGKGSYEQYF. Supplemented by reference TRBV9 and TRBJ2-7, the full variable domain reads DSGVTQTPKHLITATGQRVTLRCSPRSGDLSVYWYQQSLDQGLQFLIQYYNGEERAKGNILERFSAQQFPDLHSELNLSSLELGDSALYFCASSEGIGKGSYEQYFGPGTRLTVT.

The CDR3 bases are TGTGCCAGCTCACCGCCGATGACTACAGGGTTATCAACTTTCTTT. Protein product: CASSPPMTTGLSTFF. The chain uses TRBV18 and TRBJ1-1; D may be TRBD1 (6 bases). V shed 3 bases and J shed 12 bases, with 23 bases lying between them. CDR1 and CDR2 from the germline V gene are KGHSH and LQKENI. This CDR3 region has 15 residues.

The V and J genes are TRBV11-2 and TRBJ2-7; 8 nucleotides line up with TRBD1. V lost 4 bases and J lost 0; bases outside the gene matches: 14. The CDR3 runs to 18 residues. CDR1 SGHAT and CDR2 FQNNGV come from the germline V gene. CDR3 amino acids: CASSSLSTTGAPSYEQYF. CDR3 sequence (DNA): TGTGCCAGCAGCTCCCTCAGTACGACAGGGGCCCCCTCCTACGAGCAGTACTTC.

V and J are TRBV11-2 and TRBJ1-3; D is possibly TRBD1 (6 bases). Trimming removed 2 bases at V and 2 bases at J, with 7 bases between. Germline values: CDR1 SGHAT, CDR2 FQNNGV. The CDR3 spans 14 residues. CDR3 DNA: TGTGCCAGCAGCTTAACAGGGCCTGGAAACACCATATATTTT. It yields the protein CASSLTGPGNTIYF. Complete variable domain (other parts from reference TRBV11-2 and TRBJ1-3): EAGVAQSPRYKIIEKRQSVAFWCNPISGHATLYWYQQILGQGPKLLIQFQNNGVVDDSQLPKDRFSAERLKGVDSTLKIQPAKLEDSAVYLCASSLTGPGNTIYFGEGSWLTVV.

This chain links TRBV4-2 with TRBJ2-7; D possibly corresponds to TRBD1 (6 bases). The CDR3 contains 16 residues. The V end lost 4 bases, the J end lost 3 bases, and 19 bases lay between the germline ends. Germline-derived CDR1 and CDR2 are LGHNA and YNFKEQ. CDR3 amino acids: CASSPGPDRKVYEQYF. Here the CDR3 DNA reads TGTGCCAGCAGCCCTGGACCGGACAGAAAAGTCTACGAGCAGTACTTC.

About this clone: This CDR3 is missing its conserved last phenylalanine or tryptophan, likely due to a read error. V usage is TRBV28 and J usage is TRBJ1-4; 9 bases align to TRBD1. CDR1 is MDHEN, CDR2 SYDVKM, per germline. The CDR3 runs to 15 residues. CDR3: CASTADRGIIEKLFV. The DNA for the CDR3 is TGTGCGAGCACCGCCGACAGGGGGATAATTGAAAAACTGTTTGTT.

V and J are TRBV4-3 and TRBJ1-2; TRBD1 matches at 8 bases. The CDR3 covers 15 residues. Germline V gene sequence: CDR1 LGHNA, CDR2 YSLEER. The ends lost 1 base at V and 8 bases at J; junction bases unmatched: 9. In DNA form, the CDR3 reads TGCGCCAGCAGCCAAGTTCTGGACAGGGCCGACGGCTACACCTTC. Residues: CASSQVLDRADGYTF.

The V and J genes are TRBV28 and TRBJ1-1; D gene uncertain. Between the trimmed V and J ends, which lost 3 bases and 6 bases, there was a span of 8 bases. Germline V gene sequence: CDR1 MDHEN, CDR2 SYDVKM. The CDR3 is 12 residues long. This CDR3 reads CASSFWGAEAFF. The DNA of the CDR3 is TGTGCCAGCAGTTTTTGGGGAGCTGAAGCTTTCTTT.

The rearrangement links TRBV6-4 to TRBJ2-2, with 7 positions matching TRBD2. The CDR3 is 15 residues long. Germline V gives CDR1 MRHNA, CDR2 SNTAGT. Trimming at V came to 3 bases and at J to 3 bases, leaving 4 bases not matched to a gene. The CDR3 bases are TGTGCCAGCAGTGAAAAGGGAGGGGACACCGGGGAGCTGTTTTTT. Translation gives CASSEKGGDTGELFF.

V and J are TRBV18 and TRBJ2-1; TRBD2 matches 8 bases. The V gene end was trimmed by 6 bases and the J gene end by 6 bases; junction bases not matched to a gene: 13. The CDR3 contains 16 residues. Germline CDR1 reads KGHSH; CDR2 reads LQKENI. Here the CDR3 reads CASSARGTGTSNEQFF. In nucleotides, the CDR3 is TGTGCCAGCTCCGCAAGGGGTACCGGGACTAGCAATGAGCAGTTCTTC.

The sample holds a few counts of this clone. DNA for the CDR3: TGTGCCAGCAGTTCCAGGGGAGTGAAACTGTTTTTT. Translation gives CASSSRGVKLFF. V gene TRBV6-5 combines with J gene TRBJ1-4, with D possibly TRBD1 on 6 matching bases. V was clipped by 4 bases and J by 11 bases, with 11 bases between them. Germline V gene data show CDR1 as MNHEY and CDR2 as SVGAGI. This CDR3 comprises 12 residues.

This chain uses TRBV15 with TRBJ1-5; 12 nucleotides line up with TRBD1. Germline lookup yields CDR1 LNHNV and CDR2 YYDKDF (reference sequence). Trimming cost V 3 bases and J 6 bases; bases outside gene matches: 3. CDR3 length equals 15 residues. CDR3 in DNA: TGTGCCACCAGCAGTGGGGACAGGGGGCTTCAGCCCCAGCATTTT. It yields the protein CATSSGDRGLQPQHF.

V gene TRBV4-1 combines with J gene TRBJ1-2; perhaps TRBD1 as D (5 bases). The length of the CDR3 is 19 residues. Germline V gives CDR1 MGHRA, CDR2 YSYEKL. Trimming removed 0 bases from V and 0 bases from J, with 20 bases in between. In DNA form, the CDR3 reads TGCGCCAGCAGCCAAGAACGAGGCCAGGGCTTTCATTCTAACTATGGCTACACCTTC. Translating gives CASSQERGQGFHSNYGYTF.

This clone was seen just once. This sequence joins TRBV4-3 and TRBJ1-1; D is undetermined. The V gene's germline CDR1 is LGHNA and CDR2 YSLEER. This CDR3 has 15 amino acids. The V gene lost 3 bases and the J gene lost 3 bases, with 14 bases spanning the gap. The CDR3 protein is CASSQGYGGDTEAFF. CDR3 nucleotide sequence: TGCGCCAGCAGCCAGGGATACGGCGGGGACACTGAAGCTTTCTTT.